This T cell receptor (beta chain) was recovered during a study of response to subunit inactivated influenza vaccine. Findings and limits, study-wide: There was a suggestion from the authors that each seasonal influenza vaccination recruits few new T cells.

This clonotype has a handful of counts. Its antigen is still unknown. TCRdb fed the RT-PCR reads into MiXCR, producing one record per CDR3 protein. Here the sample spans around 200,000 distinct CDR3 sequences, about an eighth being singletons. The length of the CDR3 is 14 residues. V was pared by 4 bases and J by 6 bases, with 13 bases between. Germline lookup yields CDR1 MDHEN and CDR2 SYDVKM. The source material was CD8+ T cells sorted from PBMCs, sampled 4 to 6 days after vaccination. The chain couples TRBV28 to TRBJ2-1; D gene ambiguous. The sequence was obtained from a man aged 45 to 65 who received an inactivated influenza vaccine. In DNA, the CDR3 is TGTGCCAGCAGTTCTACGCTAGGTTTCAATGAGCAGTTCTTC. It specifies CASSSTLGFNEQFF.